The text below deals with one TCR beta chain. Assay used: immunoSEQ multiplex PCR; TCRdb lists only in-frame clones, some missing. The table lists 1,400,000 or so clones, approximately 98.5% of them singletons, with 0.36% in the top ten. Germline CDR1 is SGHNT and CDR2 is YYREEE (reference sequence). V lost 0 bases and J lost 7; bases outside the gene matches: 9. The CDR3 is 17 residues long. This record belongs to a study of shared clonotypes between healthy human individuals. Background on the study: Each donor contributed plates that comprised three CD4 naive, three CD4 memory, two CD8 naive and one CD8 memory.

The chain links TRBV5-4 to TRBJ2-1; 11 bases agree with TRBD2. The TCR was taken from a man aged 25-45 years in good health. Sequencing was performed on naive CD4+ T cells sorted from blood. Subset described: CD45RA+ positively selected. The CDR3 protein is CASSLAEGSSGRNEQFF. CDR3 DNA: TGTGCCAGCAGCTTGGCCGAAGGGTCTAGCGGGAGGAATGAGCAGTTCTTC.